The 14 T cell receptor beta chains in this list originate from one sample, sequenced in a study of T-cell memory formation after mild COVID-19. TCRdb re-derived calls from the 5' RACE reads in MiXCR, one entry per CDR3 protein. The table shows about 200,000 distinct CDR3 sequences, with approximately 10% occurring only once. Sample: PBMCs or a T cell subset sorted from them (not recorded which). The receptors come from a man younger than 35 who had mild COVID-19 (a few samples of this study predate the infection). Cell type and time point are not known.

This rearrangement joins TRBV12-3 or TRBV12-4 to TRBJ1-1; D uncertain. The CDR3 is 13 amino acids. Between the trimmed V and J ends, which lost 6 bases and 5 bases, there was a span of 13 bases. The CDR3: CASSRHERTEAFF. DNA for the CDR3: TGTGCCAGCAGCCGCCACGAAAGGACTGAAGCTTTCTTT.

This clonotype was counted between two and nine times. The chain links TRBV4-2 to TRBJ1-2; 8 nucleotides line up with TRBD1. CDR3 length: 13 amino acids. Unmatched junction bases numbered 5, after V lost 4 bases and J lost 7 bases. Germline loops: CDR1 LGHNA, CDR2 YNFKEQ. CDR3 sequence reads: CASSPMTGVGYTF. The CDR3, as DNA: TGTGCCAGCAGCCCGATGACAGGGGTTGGCTACACCTTC.

This chain links TRBV7-2 with TRBJ1-5; tentatively, D is TRBD1 (5 bases). V was clipped by 5 bases and J by 7 bases, with 18 bases between them. Germline CDR1 reads SGHTA; CDR2 reads FQGNSA. The CDR3 covers 15 residues. In DNA, the CDR3 is TGTGCCAGCAGCCCACAAAGCCAGGGAGGACAGCCCCAGCATTTT. Translated: CASSPQSQGGQPQHF.

This clonotype was seen many times. The chain couples TRBV4-1 to TRBJ2-3; unclear D gene. CDR1 is MGHRA and CDR2 is YSYEKL in the germline V gene. The CDR3 has 16 residues. V lost 0 bases and J 0 bases, leaving 10 bases between the germline ends. This CDR3 is CASSQEAFPSTDTQYF. CDR3 DNA: TGCGCCAGCAGCCAAGAGGCCTTTCCTAGCACAGATACGCAGTATTTT.

This clonotype showed up just a few times. The chain couples TRBV14 to TRBJ1-2; D gene uncertain. There are 13 residues in the CDR3. Trimming took off 0 bases at V and 5 bases at J, with 7 bases between the two ends. In germline, CDR1 is SGHDN, CDR2 FVKESK. The CDR3 loop is CASSQDTAYGYTF. Written as DNA, the CDR3 is TGTGCCAGCAGCCAAGACACAGCTTATGGCTACACCTTC.

This chain joins TRBV4-3 and TRBJ2-5; 10 positions match TRBD1. CDR1 is LGHNA, CDR2 YSLEER, per germline. The J segment lost 2 bases and the V segment lost 4 bases, leaving 4 bases of the junction unmatched. The CDR3 runs to 15 residues. The CDR3 DNA reads as TGCGCCAGCAGCCTGGGGACAGGGGAACAAGAGACCCAGTACTTC. Translated: CASSLGTGEQETQYF.

This clonotype was counted only a few times. The CDR3 protein is CASSQDGQNRYEQYF. In nucleotides, the CDR3 is TGTGCCAGCAGCCAAGATGGGCAGAACCGGTACGAGCAGTACTTC. The chain combines TRBV4-2 with TRBJ2-7, with no clear D. The V gene lost 0 bases and the J gene lost 4 bases, with 13 bases spanning the gap. Germline CDR1 LGHNA, CDR2 YNFKEQ. This CDR3 contains 15 residues.

The chain is built from TRBV14 and TRBJ2-2; 8 bases agree with TRBD2. The germline gives CDR1 SGHDN, CDR2 FVKESK. V lost 4 bases and J lost 3; bases outside the gene matches: 7. The CDR3 totals 16 residues. This chain's CDR3 is CASSPIAGSYTGELFF. The CDR3 DNA reads TGTGCCAGCAGCCCAATAGCGGGGAGCTACACCGGGGAGCTGTTTTTT.

The genes are TRBV11-2 and TRBJ2-5; no clear D gene. Trimming removed 0 bases at V and 7 bases at J, with 6 bases between. The CDR3 totals 12 residues. The germline gives CDR1 SGHAT, CDR2 FQNNGV. This chain's CDR3 is CASSLDRRTQYF. In nucleotides, the CDR3 is TGTGCCAGCAGCTTAGATCGGAGGACCCAGTACTTC.

The J gene is TRBJ1-1, the V gene TRBV6-5; 9 positions agree with TRBD1. Germline V gene data show CDR1 as MNHEY and CDR2 as SVGAGI. The ends lost 6 bases at V and 5 bases at J; junction bases unmatched: 10. The CDR3 runs 15 residues. CDR3 nucleotide sequence: TGTGCCAGCAGACAACAGGGGGCTTTGGGAACTGAAGCTTTCTTT. Its translation: CASRQQGALGTEAFF.

The chain is built from TRBV7-2 and TRBJ2-5; TRBD2 matches at 10 bases. The CDR3 consists of 16 residues. Germline values: CDR1 SGHTA, CDR2 FQGNSA. J gave up 2 bases and V 5 bases, and 8 bases lay outside the gene matches. CDR3 bases: TGTGCCAGCAGCCCAGGGGCACTAGCGGGGCAAGAGACCCAGTACTTC. Encoded protein: CASSPGALAGQETQYF.

Notes on this clonotype: A junction end diverges from the germline sequence, so it may reflect a read error. The rearrangement joins TRBV28 to TRBJ2-3, with no clear D. Germline V lookup: CDR1 MDHEN, CDR2 SYDVKM. The CDR3 extends over 12 amino acids. CDR3 region: CASSFGSFAPQF. The CDR3 DNA reads TGTGCCAGCAGTTTTGGCAGCTTCGCCCCCCAATTT.

This clonotype was detected only a few times. J is TRBJ2-1 and V is TRBV12-3 or TRBV12-4; TRBD2 is a possible D gene (7 bases). V was cut by 6 bases and J by 6 bases, with 21 bases left in between. The CDR3 runs 16 residues. The CDR3 protein is CASSPAWGGALNEQFF. The CDR3, as DNA: TGTGCCAGCAGCCCAGCATGGGGGGGGGCCCTCAATGAGCAGTTCTTC.

This clonotype was seen ten or more times. The V call is TRBV6-5, the J call TRBJ2-3; D gene uncertain. CDR1 and CDR2 from the germline V gene are MNHEY and SVGAGI. The CDR3 loop spans 15 amino acids. V lost 0 bases, J lost 5 bases, and 12 bases lay in between. CDR3 amino acids: CASSYSGKFRDTQYF. Here the CDR3 DNA reads TGTGCCAGCAGTTACTCGGGGAAGTTCCGAGATACGCAGTATTTT.